Following are 7 T cell receptor beta chains from one sample sequenced in a study of blood T cell repertoires in COVID-19. Method: immunoSEQ multiplex PCR; TCRdb's copy keeps in-frame clones and lacks some. Of 150,000 to 200,000 clones in the sample, about 86% were seen once. Sequences were obtained from peripheral blood. These receptor sequences come from a man aged 50-60 years with active or convalescent COVID-19.

The chain employs TRBV3-1 (or the pseudogene TRBV3-2) and TRBJ2-7; 10 positions match TRBD2. V was clipped by 2 bases and J by 7 bases; unmatched bases: 8. The CDR3 contains 15 residues. Germline-derived CDR1 and CDR2 are LGHDT and YNNKEL (reference sequence). For the CDR3, the DNA is TGTGCCAGCAGCCAATCCAGCGGGAGGGCGGGGGAGCAGTACTTC. This gives the protein CASSQSSGRAGEQYF.

The J gene is TRBJ1-2, the V gene TRBV7-3, with TRBD1 identical over 8 bases. Germline loops: CDR1 SGHTA, CDR2 FQGTGA. V lost 4 bases, J lost 8 bases, and 9 bases stayed unmatched. CDR3 length: 14 residues. CDR3 amino acids: CASSSYQGAEGYTF. In DNA, the CDR3 is TGTGCCAGCAGCTCCTATCAGGGGGCTGAAGGCTACACCTTC.

This clone was recorded a few times. The rearrangement uses TRBV9 and TRBJ1-2; D remains ambiguous. The CDR3 totals 15 residues. V shed 2 bases and J shed 4 bases, with 15 bases lying between them. CDR1 and CDR2 from the germline V gene are SGDLS and YYNGEE. CDR3 DNA sequence: TGTGCCAGCAGCGTTGACGCTAGTTTTAGCTATGGCTACACCTTC. This translates into CASSVDASFSYGYTF.

With respect to this clone: Other DNA sequences in the sample encode the same CDR3. V is TRBV18 and J is TRBJ2-7; D gene ambiguous. The CDR3 is made up of 12 amino acids. V was trimmed by 6 bases and J by 0 bases, leaving 6 bases between them. Germline values: CDR1 KGHSH, CDR2 LQKENI. In DNA, the CDR3 is TGTGCCAGCTCCCCGAGCTCCTACGAGCAGTACTTC. This translates into CASSPSSYEQYF. The full variable domain, with the rest looked up from reference TRBV18 and TRBJ2-7, is NAGVMQNPRHLVRRRGQEARLRCSPMKGHSHVYWYRQLPEEGLKFMVYLQKENIIDESGMPKERFSAEFPKEGPSILRIQQVVRGDSAAYFCASSPSSYEQYFGPGTRLTVT.

The CDR3: CASSDSSPGLANSYEQYF. In DNA, the CDR3 is TGTGCCAGTAGTGACAGCAGTCCGGGACTAGCGAACTCCTACGAGCAGTACTTC. This chain connects TRBV19 to TRBJ2-7; the match to TRBD2 covers 10 bases. V gave up 5 bases and J gave up 0 bases; unmatched junction bases: 13. This CDR3 spans 18 amino acids. The germline CDR1 and CDR2 sequences are LNHDA and SQIVND (reference sequence).

The rearrangement joins TRBV7-5 to TRBJ1-6; the table's D call, TRBD1, has no DNA check behind it. TRBV7-5 is a pseudogene segment. This CDR3 is built from 15 residues. The CDR3: CVRSLGGQGNSPLHF. CDR3 bases: TGTGTCAGAAGCTTAGGGGGACAGGGTAATTCACCCCTCCACTTT.

The chain combines TRBV29-1 with TRBJ2-7; weak D call: TRBD2 (5 bases). Germline CDR1 SQVTM, CDR2 ANQGSEA. The CDR3 covers 12 residues. V was clipped by 6 bases and J by 2 bases, with 11 bases between them. CDR3 sequence (DNA): TGCAGCGTGGAGGACGGTGCCTACGAGCAGTACTTC. This gives the protein CSVEDGAYEQYF.